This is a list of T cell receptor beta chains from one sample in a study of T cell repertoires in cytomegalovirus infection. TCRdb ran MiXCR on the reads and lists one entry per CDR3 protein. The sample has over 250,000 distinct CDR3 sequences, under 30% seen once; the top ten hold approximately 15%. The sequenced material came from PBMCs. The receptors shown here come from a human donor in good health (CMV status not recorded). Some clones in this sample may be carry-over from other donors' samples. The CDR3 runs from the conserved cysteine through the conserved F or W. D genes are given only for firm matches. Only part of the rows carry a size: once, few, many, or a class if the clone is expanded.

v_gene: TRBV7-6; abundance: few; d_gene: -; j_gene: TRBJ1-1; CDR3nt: TGTGCCAGCAGCTTAGGTACAGGGTCCATGAACACTGAAGCTTTCTTT; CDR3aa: CASSLGTGSMNTEAFF
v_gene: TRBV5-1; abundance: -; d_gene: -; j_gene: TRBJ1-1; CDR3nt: TGCGCCAGCAGTCCCACTAACGTGAACACTGAAGCTTTCTTT; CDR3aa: CASSPTNVNTEAFF
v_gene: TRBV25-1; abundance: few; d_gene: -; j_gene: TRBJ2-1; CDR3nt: TGTGCCAGCAGTGTGGGGTTCAATGAGCAGTTCTTC; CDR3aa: CASSVGFNEQFF
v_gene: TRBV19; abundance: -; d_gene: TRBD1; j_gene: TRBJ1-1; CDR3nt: TGTGCCAGTAGCCTAGACACAGGGGCCGGGGCTTTCTTT; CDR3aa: CASSLDTGAGAFF
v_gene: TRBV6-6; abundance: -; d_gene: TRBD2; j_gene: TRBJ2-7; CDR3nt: TGTGCCAGCAGTTCGGCTAGCGGGACTTATACCTACGAGCAGTACTTC; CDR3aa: CASSSASGTYTYEQYF
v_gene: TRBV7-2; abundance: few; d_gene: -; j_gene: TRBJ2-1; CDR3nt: TGTGCCAGCAGCCTAGTCTCGATCGGGGATGAGCAGTTCTTC; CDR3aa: CASSLVSIGDEQFF
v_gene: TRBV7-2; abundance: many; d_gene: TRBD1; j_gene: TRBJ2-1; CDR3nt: TGTGCCAGCAGCTTAGTCTCGACAGGGACTGAGCAGTTCTTC; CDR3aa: CASSLVSTGTEQFF
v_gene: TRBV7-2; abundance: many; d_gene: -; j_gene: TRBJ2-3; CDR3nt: TGTGCCAGCAGCTTAGGAGGGAACACAGATACGCAGTATTTT; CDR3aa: CASSLGGNTDTQYF
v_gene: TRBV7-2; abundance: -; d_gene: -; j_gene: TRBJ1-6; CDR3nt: TGTGCCAGCAGCCAAGCCACCGGGGCGGGCGCCTATAATTCACCCCTCCACTTT; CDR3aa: CASSQATGAGAYNSPLHF
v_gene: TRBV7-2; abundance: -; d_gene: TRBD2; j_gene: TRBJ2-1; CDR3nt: TGTGCCAGCAGCCGAGATGGACTAGTTGCGCTCTTC; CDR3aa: CASSRDGLVALF
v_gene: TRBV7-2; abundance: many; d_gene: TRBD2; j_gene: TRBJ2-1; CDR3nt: TGTGCCAGCAGCTTAGAGCGGGGGCCCTACAATGAGCAGTTCTTC; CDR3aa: CASSLERGPYNEQFF
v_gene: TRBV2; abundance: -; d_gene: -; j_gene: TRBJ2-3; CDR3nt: TGTGCCAGCACGCCCCCAGGGGAAGATACGCAGTATTTT; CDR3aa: CASTPPGEDTQYF
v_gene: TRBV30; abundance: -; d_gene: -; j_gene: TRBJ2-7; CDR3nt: TGTGCCTGGACCGGGGTGGCCTACGAGCAGTACTTC; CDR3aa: CAWTGVAYEQYF
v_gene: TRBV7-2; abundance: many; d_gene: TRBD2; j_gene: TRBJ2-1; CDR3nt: TGTGCCAGCAGCCTGGGAGCGGGCCTTAGCGGGAGAAATGAGCAGTTCTTC; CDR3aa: CASSLGAGLSGRNEQFF
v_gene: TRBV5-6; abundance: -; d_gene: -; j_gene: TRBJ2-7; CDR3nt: TGTGCCAGCAGCTTGGACCCAGCGACCTACGAGCAGTACTTC; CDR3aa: CASSLDPATYEQYF
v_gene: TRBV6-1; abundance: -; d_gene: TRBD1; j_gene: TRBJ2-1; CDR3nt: TGTGCCAGCAGGTGGACAGGGGTGTACAATGAGCAGTTCTTC; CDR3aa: CASRWTGVYNEQFF
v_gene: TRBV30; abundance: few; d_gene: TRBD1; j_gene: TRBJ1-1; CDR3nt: TGTGCCTGGAGTGAGCCAGGGGGCCTGAACACTGAAGCTTTCTTT; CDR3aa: CAWSEPGGLNTEAFF
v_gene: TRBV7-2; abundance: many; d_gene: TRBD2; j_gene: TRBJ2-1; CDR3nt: TGTGCCAGCAGCCCGGTAGCGGGGGGACTCTACAATGAGCAGTTCTTC; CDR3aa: CASSPVAGGLYNEQFF
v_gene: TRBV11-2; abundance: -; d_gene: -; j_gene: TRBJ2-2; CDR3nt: TGTGCCAGCACCCGCTACTCCGGGGAGCTGTTTTTT; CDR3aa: CASTRYSGELFF
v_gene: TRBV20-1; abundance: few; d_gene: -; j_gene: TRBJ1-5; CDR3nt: TGCAGTGCCCCCAGGATAAAGGCCGGTAGCAATCAGCCCCAGCATTTT; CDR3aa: CSAPRIKAGSNQPQHF
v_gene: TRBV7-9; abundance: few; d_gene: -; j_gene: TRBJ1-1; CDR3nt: TGTGCCAGCAGCCAAACAGCCGGGATTACTGAAGCTTTCTTT; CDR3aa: CASSQTAGITEAFF
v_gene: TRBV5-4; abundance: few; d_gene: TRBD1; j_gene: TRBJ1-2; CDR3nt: TGTGCCAGCAGCCCCCACGGGACAGGGAGGATTGGCTACACCTTC; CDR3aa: CASSPHGTGRIGYTF
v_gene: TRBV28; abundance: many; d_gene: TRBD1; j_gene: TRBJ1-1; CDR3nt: TGTGCCAGCAGCTCCCAAGTAGATCCCGGGACAGATATGAACACTGAAGCTTTCTTT; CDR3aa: CASSSQVDPGTDMNTEAFF
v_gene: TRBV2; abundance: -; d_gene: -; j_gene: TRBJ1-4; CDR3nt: TGTGCCAGCAGAGATTCAGGGACTAATGAAAAACTGTTTTTT; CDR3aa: CASRDSGTNEKLFF
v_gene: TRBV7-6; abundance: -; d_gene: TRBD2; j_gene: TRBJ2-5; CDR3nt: TGTGCCAGCAGCCCCTTGGCTAGCGGGAGAGAGACCCAGTACTTC; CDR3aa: CASSPLASGRETQYF
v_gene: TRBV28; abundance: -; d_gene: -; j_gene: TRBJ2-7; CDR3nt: TGTGCCAGCAGTTCGGTGGCAGGATTGGGGAGGGAGCAGTACTTC; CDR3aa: CASSSVAGLGREQYF
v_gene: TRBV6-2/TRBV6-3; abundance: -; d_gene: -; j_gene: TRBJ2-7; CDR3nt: TGTGCCAGCAGAGGAGTCAGGGGGGCCTACGAGCAGTACTTC; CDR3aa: CASRGVRGAYEQYF
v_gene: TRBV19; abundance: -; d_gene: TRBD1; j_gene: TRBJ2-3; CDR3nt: TGTGCCAGTAGTAGGGGGGACAGGGATTCTACTACGCAGTATTTT; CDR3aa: CASSRGDRDSTTQYF
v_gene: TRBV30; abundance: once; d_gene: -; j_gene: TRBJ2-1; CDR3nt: TGTGCCTGGAGTGTGCTAGCTAGGAACAATGAGCAGTTCTTC; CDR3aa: CAWSVLARNNEQFF
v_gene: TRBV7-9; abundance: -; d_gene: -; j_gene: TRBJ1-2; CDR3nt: TGTGCCAGCAGCTTAGACGGCAGTTTCCGGGGCTACACCTTC; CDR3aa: CASSLDGSFRGYTF
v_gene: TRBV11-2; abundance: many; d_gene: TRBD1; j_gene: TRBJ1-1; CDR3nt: TGTGCCAGCAGCCCTGGACAGGGGTTCCCTTCGGACACTGAAGCTTTCTTT; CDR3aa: CASSPGQGFPSDTEAFF